Reported below is one T cell receptor beta chain. It has no known antigen specificity. No base quality information exists; no much larger clone differs at one position. The data derive from a study of Ad26.COV2.S vaccination and SARS-CoV-2 variants (dated by TCRdb to the early 2020s). For the wider study: TCRbeta repertoire sequencing served as the tool for gauging how specific and how broad the SARS-CoV-2-reactive T cell receptors were following Ad26.COV2.S vaccination. A total of 32 samples were included in the TCR-sequenced set, comprising roughly 19 Ad26.COV2.S vaccine recipients, 5 placebo recipients and 8 SARS-CoV-2 convalescent individuals. General findings and caveats noted by the study authors: Substantial breadth of spike-specific CD8+ and CD4+ T cell responses was reported after vaccination. Ad26.COV2.S recipients had higher spike-specific TCR breadth than placebo recipients (P = 0.0014). Non-spike TCR breadth was comparable between vaccine and placebo recipients, consistent with the vaccine containing only spike. It was noted by the authors that total T cell responses may have been underestimated by the TCR breadth and depth analyses.

In the paper's terms, the time point label means: individuals recovered from natural SARS-CoV-2 infection. V was cut back by 5 bases and J by 6 bases, leaving a gap of 11 bases between them. The CDR3 contains 14 residues, cysteine and phenylalanine counted. Of all the DNA, just the CDR3 is kept, 42 bases in frame from base 1. Based on the germline V gene, the CDR1 and CDR2 sequences are MNHEY and SVGAGI. TCRbeta CDR3 regions were sequenced with the immunoSEQ Assay. After extraction, genomic DNA underwent amplification by bias-controlled multiplex PCR, followed by high-throughput sequencing. On the study's bioinformatics: Collapsing and filtering of sequences were performed to quantify the absolute abundance of each unique TCRbeta CDR3 region. T cell fraction was estimated by normalizing TCRbeta template counts to usable DNA, which was measured by amplifying reference genes present in all nucleated cells. Repertoire TCRs were annotated as SARS-CoV-2-specific by exact matching of V gene, CDR3 amino acid sequence and J gene to a known reactive TCR set. MIRA supplied the reference SARS-CoV-2 TCR set, which was filtered for enrichment in COVID-19-positive ImmuneCODE repertoires so that public or cross-reactive TCRs were removed. Using the MIRA antigens, annotated TCRs were further analysed by specific ORF or by position within an ORF. Breadth was defined as the number of annotated unique rearrangements divided by the total number of unique productive rearrangements, and depth was defined as the summed frequency of the annotated unique rearrangements. TCR breadth was compared between groups using two-sided Wilcoxon rank-sum tests. TCRdb mirrors the immuneACCESS table, restricted to in-frame sequences. Some clones are absent from its copies; in checked studies, under half trace to an unresolved V gene, and the reason for the others is unknown. V and J calls and clone size are those listed in that table; D and trimming were worked out from the DNA. The table for this sample lists roughly 100,000 clones; roughly 75% of them were counted only once. The top ten constitute approximately 15% of the sample.

The sequence derives from a human donor who had recovered from COVID-19. The starting material was peripheral blood, obtained after recovery from COVID-19. Recombination connected TRBV6-5 to TRBJ1-6; tentative D gene TRBD1, with 6 bases matching. The CDR3 reads as follows: CASSNQGSNSPLHF. The bases read TGTGCCAGCAGTAATCAGGGGAGTAATTCACCCCTCCACTTT.